Below are 9 T cell receptor beta chains sequenced from a single sample in a study of T cells after yellow fever vaccination. TCRdb used MiXCR to reprocess the 5' RACE reads, holding one entry per CDR3 protein. The table includes roughly 62,000 distinct CDR3 sequences, approximately 7.7% detected once. Sequencing was performed on CD8+ T cells sorted from PBMCs, taken on the day of the first yellow fever vaccination. The receptor set was obtained from a young man who received the YFV17D yellow fever vaccine.

The chain joins TRBV3-1 to TRBJ2-7; 12 nucleotides match TRBD2. The junction had 9 bases not matched to a gene; V was cut back by 0 bases and J by 3 bases. Germline lookup yields CDR1 LGHDT and CDR2 YNNKEL (reference sequence). CDR3 length equals 18 residues. Here the CDR3 reads CASSQDLDLAGGIYEQYF. The CDR3 bases are TGTGCCAGCAGCCAAGATCTGGATCTAGCGGGGGGGATCTACGAGCAGTACTTC.

The chain employs TRBV12-3 or TRBV12-4 and TRBJ2-7, with 7 bases fitting TRBD1. Losses at the gene ends were 6 bases for V and 4 bases for J; bases not matched to a gene: 12. The length of the CDR3 is 15 residues. This CDR3 reads CASSRDRVFDYEQYF. The CDR3 nucleotides read TGTGCCAGCAGCAGAGACAGGGTTTTTGATTACGAGCAGTACTTC.

This clonotype was recorded many times. J is TRBJ2-1 and V is TRBV12-3 or TRBV12-4, with 12 bases that match TRBD2. The CDR3 totals 15 residues. With 5 bases clipped from V and 7 bases from J, the junction kept 6 bases outside the gene matches. In DNA, the CDR3 is TGTGCCAGCAGTAACCCGGGACTAGCGGGTAATGAGCAGTTCTTC. Translated: CASSNPGLAGNEQFF.

In this sample, this clonotype turned up once. The chain combines TRBV7-9 with TRBJ2-3, with D possibly TRBD2 on 6 matching bases. The germline gives CDR1 SEHNR, CDR2 FQNEAQ (reference sequence). The V and J ends lost 2 bases and 0 bases respectively, with 15 bases between them. The CDR3 covers 17 residues. In DNA, the CDR3 is TGTGCCAGCAGCTTATACGGCGGGGTTCCTAGCACAGATACGCAGTATTTT. This translates into CASSLYGGVPSTDTQYF.

This clonotype was observed many times. This chain connects TRBV4-2 to TRBJ2-7; D is unresolved. Looked up from germline, CDR1 is LGHNA and CDR2 is YNFKEQ. Trimming took 1 base from V and 9 from J, leaving 7 bases between them. This CDR3 comprises 11 residues. The CDR3: CASSQGFGQYF. DNA of the CDR3: TGTGCCAGCAGCCAAGGGTTCGGGCAGTACTTC.

This clonotype was observed many times. The gene calls are TRBV7-2 and TRBJ2-6; no reliable D call. This CDR3 spans 14 amino acids. Deletions cut 5 bases from V and 1 base from J, with 6 bases between. The germline CDR1 and CDR2 sequences are SGHTA and FQGNSA. CDR3 residues: CASSPGSGANVLTF. Written as DNA, the CDR3 is TGTGCCAGCAGCCCCGGATCTGGGGCCAACGTCCTGACTTTC.

This clonotype appeared many times. J is TRBJ1-3 and V is TRBV7-9; D not certain. The CDR3 is 15 amino acids. Germline CDR1 reads SEHNR; CDR2 reads FQNEAQ (reference sequence). V lost 7 bases and J lost 8, with 21 bases in between. DNA of the CDR3: TGTGCCAGCATGGAGCGAGGAGGTGGTGGTGACACCATATATTTT. Amino acids: CASMERGGGGDTIYF.

This clonotype was found a few times. The rearrangement joins TRBV4-1 to TRBJ2-5; D gene uncertain. This CDR3 contains 14 residues. V lost 4 bases to trimming and J lost 2 bases, with 11 bases between them. Looked up from germline, CDR1 is MGHRA and CDR2 is YSYEKL. The CDR3 nucleotides read TGCGCCAGCAGCCTCTTCATTGGGCAAGAGACCCAGTACTTC. This translates into CASSLFIGQETQYF.

This clonotype was found once. This chain uses TRBV4-1 with TRBJ2-1; D call uncertain. Trimming removed 4 bases from V and 4 bases from J, with 14 bases in between. Germline V lookup: CDR1 MGHRA, CDR2 YSYEKL. The CDR3 sequence is 15 residues long. CDR3: CASSLGVAAYNEQFF. CDR3 coding DNA: TGCGCCAGCAGCCTCGGAGTCGCGGCTTACAATGAGCAGTTCTTC.